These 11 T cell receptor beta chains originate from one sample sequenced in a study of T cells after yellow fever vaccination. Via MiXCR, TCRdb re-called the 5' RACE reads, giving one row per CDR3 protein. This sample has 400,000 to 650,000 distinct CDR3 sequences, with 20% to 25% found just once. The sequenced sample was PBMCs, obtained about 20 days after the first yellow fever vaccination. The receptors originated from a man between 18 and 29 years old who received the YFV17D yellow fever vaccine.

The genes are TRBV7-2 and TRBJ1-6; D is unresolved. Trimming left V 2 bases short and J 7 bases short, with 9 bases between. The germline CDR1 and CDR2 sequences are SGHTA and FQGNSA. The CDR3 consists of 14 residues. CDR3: CASSLPLTNSPLHF. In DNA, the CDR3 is TGTGCCAGCAGCTTACCCCTGACGAATTCACCCCTCCACTTT.

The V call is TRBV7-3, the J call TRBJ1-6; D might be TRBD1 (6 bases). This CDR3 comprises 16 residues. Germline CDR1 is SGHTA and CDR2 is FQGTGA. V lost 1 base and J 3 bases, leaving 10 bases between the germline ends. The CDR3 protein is CASSLKGTNYNSPLHF. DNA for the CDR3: TGTGCCAGCAGCTTAAAGGGGACAAACTATAATTCACCCCTCCACTTT. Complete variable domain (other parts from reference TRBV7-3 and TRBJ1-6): GAGVSQTPSNKVTEKGKYVELRCDPISGHTALYWYRQSLGQGPEFLIYFQGTGAADDSGLPNDRFFAVRPEGSVSTLKIQRTERGDSAVYLCASSLKGTNYNSPLHFGNGTRLTVT.

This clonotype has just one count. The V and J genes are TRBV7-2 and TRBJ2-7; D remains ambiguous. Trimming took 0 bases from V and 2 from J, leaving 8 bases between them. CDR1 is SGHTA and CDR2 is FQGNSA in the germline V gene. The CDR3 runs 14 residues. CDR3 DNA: TGTGCCAGCAGCTTAGCGCCCTATCCCTACGAGCAGTACTTC. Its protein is CASSLAPYPYEQYF. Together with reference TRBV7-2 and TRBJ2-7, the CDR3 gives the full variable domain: GAGVSQSPSNKVTEKGKDVELRCDPISGHTALYWYRQSLGQGLEFLIYFQGNSAPDKSGLPSDRFSAERTGGSVSTLTIQRTQQEDSAVYLCASSLAPYPYEQYFGPGTRLTVT.

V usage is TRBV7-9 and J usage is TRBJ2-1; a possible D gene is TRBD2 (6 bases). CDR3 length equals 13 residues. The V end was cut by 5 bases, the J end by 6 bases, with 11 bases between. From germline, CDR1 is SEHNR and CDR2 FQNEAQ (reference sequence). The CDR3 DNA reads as TGTGCCAGCAGCCATCGCGGGACCAATGAGCAGTTCTTC. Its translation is CASSHRGTNEQFF. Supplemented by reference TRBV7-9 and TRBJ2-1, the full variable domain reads DTGVSQNPRHKITKRGQNVTFRCDPISEHNRLYWYRQTLGQGPEFLTYFQNEAQLEKSRLLSDRFSAERPKGSFSTLEIQRTEQGDSAMYLCASSHRGTNEQFFGPGTRLTVL.

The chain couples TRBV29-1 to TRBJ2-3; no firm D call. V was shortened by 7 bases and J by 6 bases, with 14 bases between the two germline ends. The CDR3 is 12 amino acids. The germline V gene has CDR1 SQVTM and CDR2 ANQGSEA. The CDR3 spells CSALGVGDTQYF. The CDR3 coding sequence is TGCAGCGCTCTGGGTGTGGGCGATACGCAGTATTTT.

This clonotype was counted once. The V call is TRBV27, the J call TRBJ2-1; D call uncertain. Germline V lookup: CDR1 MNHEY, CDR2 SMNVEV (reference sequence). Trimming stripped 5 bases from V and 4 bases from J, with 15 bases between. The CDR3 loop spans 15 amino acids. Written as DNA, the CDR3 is TGTGCCAGCAGTGGGAAAGAGTACATTTACAATGAGCAGTTCTTC. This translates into CASSGKEYIYNEQFF.

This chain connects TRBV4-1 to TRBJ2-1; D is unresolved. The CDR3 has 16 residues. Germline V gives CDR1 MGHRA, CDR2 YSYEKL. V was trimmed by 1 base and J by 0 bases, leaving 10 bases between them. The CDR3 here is CASSQGEDYSYNEQFF. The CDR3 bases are TGCGCCAGCAGCCAAGGAGAGGATTACTCCTACAATGAGCAGTTCTTC.

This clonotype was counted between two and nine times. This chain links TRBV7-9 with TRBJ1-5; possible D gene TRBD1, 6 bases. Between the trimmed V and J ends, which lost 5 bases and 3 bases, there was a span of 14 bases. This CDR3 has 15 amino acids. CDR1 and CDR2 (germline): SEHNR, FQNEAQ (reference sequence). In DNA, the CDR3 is TGTGCCAGCAGCCGGGGGGACAAACACAATCAGCCCCAGCATTTT. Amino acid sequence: CASSRGDKHNQPQHF.

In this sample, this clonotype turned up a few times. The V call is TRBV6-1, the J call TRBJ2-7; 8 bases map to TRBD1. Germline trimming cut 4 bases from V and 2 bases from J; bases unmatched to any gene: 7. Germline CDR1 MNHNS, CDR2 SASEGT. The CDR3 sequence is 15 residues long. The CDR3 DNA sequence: TGTGCCAGCAGTGGCCCGACAGGGGACCCCTACGAGCAGTACGTC. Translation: CASSGPTGDPYEQYV.

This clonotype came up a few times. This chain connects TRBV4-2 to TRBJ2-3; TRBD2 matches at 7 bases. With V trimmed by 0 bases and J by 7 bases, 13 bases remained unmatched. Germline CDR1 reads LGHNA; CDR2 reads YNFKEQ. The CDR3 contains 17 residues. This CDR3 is CASSQDGPSGFTNTQYF. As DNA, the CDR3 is TGTGCCAGCAGCCAAGATGGGCCTAGCGGATTCACTAATACGCAGTATTTT.

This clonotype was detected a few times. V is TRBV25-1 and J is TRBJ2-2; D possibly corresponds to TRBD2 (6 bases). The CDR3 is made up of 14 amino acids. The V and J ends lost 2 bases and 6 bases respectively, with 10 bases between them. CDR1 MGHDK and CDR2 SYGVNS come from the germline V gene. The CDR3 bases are TGTGCCAGCAGTGAACGGGGGTGGGCCGGGGAGCTGTTTTTT. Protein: CASSERGWAGELFF.